This T cell receptor beta chain was captured in a study of blood T cell repertoires in COVID-19. Study context: Samples taken during acute and convalescent COVID-19 were collected in the United States, Italy and Spain.

Per the germline V gene, CDR1 is MNHEY and CDR2 is SVGEGT. The CDR3 runs 16 residues. V was pared by 4 bases and J by 0 bases, with 13 bases between. Profiling relied on immunoSEQ multiplex PCR, and the TCRdb table lists in-frame clones only, not all of them. The sample comprises 95,000 to 100,000 clones, 85% of which are singletons, and around 2% rests with the top ten. This receptor was taken from a woman aged 70 to 79 with active or convalescent COVID-19. Sequences were obtained from peripheral blood. The rearrangement joins TRBV6-2 or TRBV6-3 to TRBJ1-3; unclear D gene. The CDR3 is CASSFGLPSSGNTIYF. The CDR3, as DNA: TGTGCCAGCAGTTTTGGACTTCCGAGCTCTGGAAACACCATATATTTT.